Shown below are 16 T cell receptor beta chains from a single sample sequenced in a study of neurological immune-mediated disorders. TCRdb called the 5' RACE reads again in MiXCR, with one record for every CDR3 protein. The repertoire has 70,000 to 95,000 distinct CDR3 sequences, about a sixth of them found once; the top ten carry approximately 15%. The source material was PBMCs. The receptors were sampled from a woman in her forties in good health.

This clonotype was recorded at least ten times. The rearrangement uses TRBV7-9 and TRBJ2-1; D may match TRBD1 or TRBD2 (5 bases each). This CDR3 region has 17 residues. V was pared by 3 bases and J by 0 bases, with 15 bases between. Germline V gives CDR1 SEHNR, CDR2 FQNEAQ (reference sequence). The CDR3 sequence: CASSFPPGTYSYNEQFF. CDR3 sequence (DNA): TGTGCCAGCAGCTTCCCCCCCGGGACCTACTCCTACAATGAGCAGTTCTTC.

This clonotype was observed at least ten times. V is TRBV6-5 and J is TRBJ2-3; the D is unclear. Germline assignment: CDR1 MNHEY and CDR2 SVGAGI. Between the trimmed V and J ends, which lost 0 bases and 2 bases, there was a span of 9 bases. The CDR3 is made up of 15 amino acids. The CDR3 nucleotides read TGTGCCAGCAGTTACTCGGGCTCAGTCACAGATACGCAGTATTTT. Its translation is CASSYSGSVTDTQYF.

At least ten counts were recorded for this clonotype. The J gene is TRBJ2-7, the V gene TRBV6-5; D could derive from TRBD1 or TRBD2 (5 bases each). V lost 10 bases and J lost 2, with 24 bases in between. Germline CDR1 is MNHEY and CDR2 is SVGAGI. This CDR3 contains 16 residues. In DNA form, the CDR3 reads TGTGCCACCACTAGGCCAGAGTGCAGGGTCCCCTACGAGCAGTACGTC. This gives the protein CATTRPECRVPYEQYV.

This sequence joins TRBV5-1 and TRBJ1-3, with D possibly being TRBD1 (5 bases). The CDR3 covers 14 residues. Looked up from germline, CDR1 is SGHRS and CDR2 is YFSETQ. The ends were cut back, 4 bases at V and 0 bases at J, with 8 bases in the middle. The CDR3 DNA follows: TGCGCCAGCAGCGGGACCCTCTCTGGAAACACCATATATTTT. Protein sequence: CASSGTLSGNTIYF.

This clonotype has at least ten counts. The J gene is TRBJ2-5, the V gene TRBV6-1; D may be TRBD1 (5 bases). CDR3 length equals 13 residues. Between the trimmed V and J ends, which lost 6 bases and 2 bases, there was a span of 10 bases. Per germline, CDR1 MNHNS and CDR2 SASEGT. CDR3 sequence reads: CASRAGYQETQYF. The CDR3 nucleotides read TGTGCCAGCAGGGCAGGGTATCAAGAGACCCAGTACTTC.

This clonotype came up many times. V is TRBV4-3 and J is TRBJ2-3, with D unresolved. V lost 3 bases to trimming and J lost 5 bases, with 3 bases between them. Germline CDR1 reads LGHNA; CDR2 reads YSLEER. The CDR3 loop spans 11 amino acids. The CDR3 region is CASSHGDTQYF. The CDR3 nucleotides are TGCGCCAGCAGCCATGGAGATACGCAGTATTTT.

This clonotype was seen only once. This is likely a read error, given that the CDR3 carries no conserved phenylalanine or tryptophan at its end. The chain links TRBV5-1 to TRBJ1-1; D unresolved. Germline CDR1 SGHRS, CDR2 YFSETQ. CDR3 length: 15 amino acids. Trimming shortened V by 2 bases and J by 3 bases, and 14 bases separated the two germline ends. CDR3 sequence: CASSFRSRLDTEAFL. CDR3 DNA sequence: TGCGCCAGCAGCTTCCGATCCAGGTTGGACACTGAAGCTTTCCTT.

This clonotype was seen a few times. The chain employs TRBV7-2 and TRBJ2-1; 10 nucleotides agree with TRBD2. The germline gives CDR1 SGHTA, CDR2 FQGNSA. The CDR3 is 16 amino acids. J lost 7 bases, V lost 2 bases, and 8 bases had no gene match. CDR3 in DNA: TGTGCCAGCAGCTTAAGCGGGAGGGGGCGGGGGAATGAGCAGTTCTTC. Its translation: CASSLSGRGRGNEQFF.

The table lists this clonotype with many counts. V usage is TRBV20-1 and J usage is TRBJ1-1, with 8 bases identical to TRBD1. Germline lookup yields CDR1 DFQATT and CDR2 SNEGSKA (reference sequence). CDR3 length: 14 residues. With V trimmed by 1 base and J by 3 bases, 4 bases remained unmatched. CDR3 DNA sequence: TGCAGTGCTAGAGGACAGGGGAGGGACACTGAAGCTTTCTTT. It encodes CSARGQGRDTEAFF.

This clonotype was detected ten times or more. The chain has TRBV7-2 and TRBJ1-4, with no clear D. CDR3 length: 15 amino acids. Germline CDR1 is SGHTA and CDR2 is FQGNSA. V was trimmed by 2 bases and J by 5 bases, leaving 12 bases between them. The CDR3 loop is CASSLTRSSNEKLFF. The CDR3 DNA is TGTGCCAGCAGCTTAACACGTTCTTCCAATGAAAAACTGTTTTTT.

This clonotype was seen at least ten times. This chain uses TRBV6-2 or TRBV6-3 with TRBJ2-2; tentatively, D is TRBD1 or TRBD2 (5 bases each). Trimming removed 6 bases at V and 6 bases at J, with 17 bases between. Germline CDR1 is MNHEY and CDR2 is SVGEGT. The CDR3 contains 15 residues. CDR3 protein: CASSPGTLLAGELFF. Here the CDR3 DNA reads TGTGCCAGCAGCCCCGGGACCTTATTGGCCGGGGAGCTGTTTTTT.

In its sample, this clonotype was seen many times. The J gene is TRBJ1-5, the V gene TRBV6-6, with D possibly matching TRBD1 (5 bases). The CDR3 is made up of 13 amino acids. Trimming pared 7 bases from V and 7 bases from J, leaving 14 bases between. Germline V gives CDR1 MNHNY, CDR2 SVGAGI (reference sequence). The CDR3: CASIDGGEQPQHF. The CDR3 DNA sequence: TGTGCCAGCATCGACGGGGGGGAACAGCCCCAGCATTTT.

Many counts were recorded for this clonotype. This sequence joins TRBV7-6 and TRBJ2-2; the match to TRBD2 covers 9 bases. With 1 base clipped from V and 0 bases from J, the junction kept 0 bases outside the gene matches. There are 16 residues in the CDR3. Looked up from germline, CDR1 is SGHVS and CDR2 is FNYEAQ. The CDR3 nucleotides are TGTGCCAGCAGCTTAGGCGGGGGGGCGAACACCGGGGAGCTGTTTTTT. Translating it yields CASSLGGGANTGELFF.

The chain links TRBV9 to TRBJ2-3, with D possibly being TRBD1 (6 bases). This CDR3 has 17 amino acids. CDR1 SGDLS and CDR2 YYNGEE come from the germline V gene. Deletions cut 0 bases from V and 2 bases from J, with 16 bases between. The CDR3 coding sequence is TGTGCCAGCAGCGTAGGAATCGGACAGCTTTTCACAGATACGCAGTATTTT. Translated: CASSVGIGQLFTDTQYF. The full variable domain, its missing parts supplied by reference TRBV9 and TRBJ2-3, is DSGVTQTPKHLITATGQRVTLRCSPRSGDLSVYWYQQSLDQGLQFLIQYYNGEERAKGNILERFSAQQFPDLHSELNLSSLELGDSALYFCASSVGIGQLFTDTQYFGPGTRLTVL.

This clonotype was counted many times. The J gene is TRBJ2-2, the V gene TRBV4-2; D is perhaps TRBD1 (5 bases). There are 17 residues in the CDR3. V dropped 1 base and J dropped 0 bases, with 12 bases sitting between them. Germline V gives CDR1 LGHNA, CDR2 YNFKEQ. In DNA form, the CDR3 reads TGTGCCAGCAGCCAAGGTCCTCCGACAGCGAACACCGGGGAGCTGTTTTTT. It specifies CASSQGPPTANTGELFF.

This clonotype has ten or more counts. The rearrangement uses TRBV20-1 and TRBJ2-5; D is unclear. The CDR3 has 12 residues. The V gene's germline CDR1 is DFQATT and CDR2 SNEGSKA (reference sequence). With 7 bases removed from V and 2 bases from J, the gap between germline ends came to 11 bases. CDR3 amino acids: CSVGDRQETQYF. For the CDR3, the DNA is TGCAGTGTCGGAGACCGTCAAGAGACCCAGTACTTC.